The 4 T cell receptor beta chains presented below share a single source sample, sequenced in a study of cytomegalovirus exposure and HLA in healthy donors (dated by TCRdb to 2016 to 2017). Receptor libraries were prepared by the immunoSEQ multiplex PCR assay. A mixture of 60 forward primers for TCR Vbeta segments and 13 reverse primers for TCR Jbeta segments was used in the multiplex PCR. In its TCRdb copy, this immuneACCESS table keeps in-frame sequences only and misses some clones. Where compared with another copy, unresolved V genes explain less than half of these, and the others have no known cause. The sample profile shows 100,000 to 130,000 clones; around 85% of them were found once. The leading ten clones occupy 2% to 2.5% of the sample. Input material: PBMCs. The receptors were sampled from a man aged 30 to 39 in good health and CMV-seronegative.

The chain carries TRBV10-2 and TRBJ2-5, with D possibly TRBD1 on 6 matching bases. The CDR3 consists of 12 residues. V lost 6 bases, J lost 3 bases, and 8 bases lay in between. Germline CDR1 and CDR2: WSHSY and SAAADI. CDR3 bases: TGCGCCAGCAGGGACAGAGAAGAGACCCAGTACTTC. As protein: CASRDREETQYF.

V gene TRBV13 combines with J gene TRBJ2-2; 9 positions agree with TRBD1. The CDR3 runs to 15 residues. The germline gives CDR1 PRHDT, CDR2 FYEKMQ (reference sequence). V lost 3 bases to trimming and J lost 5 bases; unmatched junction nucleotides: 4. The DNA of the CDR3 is TGTGCCAGCAGCTTCGGGACAGGGCTTACCGGGGAGCTGTTTTTT. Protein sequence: CASSFGTGLTGELFF.

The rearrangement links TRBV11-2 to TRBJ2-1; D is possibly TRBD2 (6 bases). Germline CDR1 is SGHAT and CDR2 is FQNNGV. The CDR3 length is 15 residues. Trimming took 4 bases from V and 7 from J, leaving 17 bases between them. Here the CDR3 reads CASSSRGAGSNEQFF. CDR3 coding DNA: TGTGCCAGCAGCTCAAGAGGGGCGGGGAGTAATGAGCAGTTCTTC. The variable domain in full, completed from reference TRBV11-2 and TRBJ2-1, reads EAGVAQSPRYKIIEKRQSVAFWCNPISGHATLYWYQQILGQGPKLLIQFQNNGVVDDSQLPKDRFSAERLKGVDSTLKIQPAKLEDSAVYLCASSSRGAGSNEQFFGPGTRLTVL.

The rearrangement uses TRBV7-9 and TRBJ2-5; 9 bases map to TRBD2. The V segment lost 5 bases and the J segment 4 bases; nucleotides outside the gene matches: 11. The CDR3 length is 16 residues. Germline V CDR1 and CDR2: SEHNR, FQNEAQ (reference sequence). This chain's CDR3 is CASSPRGGGGVETQYF. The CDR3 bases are TGTGCCAGCAGCCCTCGGGGAGGCGGGGGGGTAGAGACCCAGTACTTC.